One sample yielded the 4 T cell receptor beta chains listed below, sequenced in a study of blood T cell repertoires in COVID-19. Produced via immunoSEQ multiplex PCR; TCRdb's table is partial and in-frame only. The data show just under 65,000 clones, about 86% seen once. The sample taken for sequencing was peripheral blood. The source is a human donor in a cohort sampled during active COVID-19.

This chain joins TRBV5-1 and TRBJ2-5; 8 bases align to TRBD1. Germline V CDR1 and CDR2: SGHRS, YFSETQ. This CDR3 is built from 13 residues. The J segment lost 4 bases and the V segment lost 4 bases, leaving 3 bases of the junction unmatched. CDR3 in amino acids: CASSLGQGETQYF. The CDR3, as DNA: TGCGCCAGCAGCCTCGGACAGGGAGAGACCCAGTACTTC.

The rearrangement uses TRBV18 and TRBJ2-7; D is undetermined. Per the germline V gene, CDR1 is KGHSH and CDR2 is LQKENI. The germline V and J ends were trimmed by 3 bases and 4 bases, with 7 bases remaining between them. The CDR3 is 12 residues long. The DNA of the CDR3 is TGTGCCAGCTCACCGGTCGGTTACGAGCAGTACTTC. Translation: CASSPVGYEQYF.

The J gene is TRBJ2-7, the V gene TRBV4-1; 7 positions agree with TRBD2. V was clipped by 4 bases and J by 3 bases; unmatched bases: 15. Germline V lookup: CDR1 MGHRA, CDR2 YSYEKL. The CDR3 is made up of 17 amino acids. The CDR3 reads CASSRQVSGDGDYEQYF. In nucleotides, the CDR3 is TGCGCCAGCAGCCGACAAGTAAGCGGGGATGGGGACTACGAGCAGTACTTC.

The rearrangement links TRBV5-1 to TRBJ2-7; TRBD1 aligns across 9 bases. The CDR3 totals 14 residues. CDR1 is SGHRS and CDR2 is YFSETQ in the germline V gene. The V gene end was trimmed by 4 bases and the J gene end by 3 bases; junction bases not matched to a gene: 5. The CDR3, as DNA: TGCGCCAGCAGCGGAACGACAGGGGGCTACGAGCAGTACTTC. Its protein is CASSGTTGGYEQYF.